This T cell receptor beta chain was found in a study of T-cell memory formation after mild COVID-19. Study details: Clustering of TCRs was largely donor specific. Notes on the study in general: Day 15 to 85 contracting clones showed balanced CD4/CD8; later expanders leaned CD4+. Clones from the second wave (peaking day 37) had unconfirmed SARS-CoV-2 specificity. Contracting CD4+ clones sat mainly in CM and EM; CD8+ in EMRA.

This CDR3 is 14 amino acids long. The V gene's germline CDR1 is KGHSH and CDR2 LQKENI. The V end lost 4 bases, the J end lost 3 bases, and 12 bases lay between the germline ends. TCRdb analysed the 5' RACE reads with MiXCR anew, one entry per CDR3 protein. The sample has some 300,000 distinct CDR3 sequences; less than 25% are singletons. Concerning this clonotype itself: As yet, its antigen is unknown.

This TCR was recovered from a man aged 18 to 35 who had mild COVID-19 (a few samples of this study predate the infection). Cell type and time point are not known. The chain uses TRBV18 and TRBJ1-1; D gene uncertain. Sequencing was done on a sample of PBMCs or a T cell subset sorted from them (not recorded which). The DNA of the CDR3 is TGTGCCAGCTCACTAACCGGTGCGGACACTGAAGCTTTCTTT. Translation gives CASSLTGADTEAFF.